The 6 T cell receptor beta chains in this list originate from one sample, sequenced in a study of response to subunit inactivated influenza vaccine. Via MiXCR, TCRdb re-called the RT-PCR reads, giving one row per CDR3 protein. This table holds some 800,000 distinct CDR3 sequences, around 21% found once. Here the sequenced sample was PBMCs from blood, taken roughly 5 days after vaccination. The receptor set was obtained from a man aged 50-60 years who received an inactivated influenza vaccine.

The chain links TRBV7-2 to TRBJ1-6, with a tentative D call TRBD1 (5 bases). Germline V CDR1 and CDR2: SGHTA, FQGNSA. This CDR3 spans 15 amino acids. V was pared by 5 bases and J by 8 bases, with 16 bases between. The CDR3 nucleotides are TGTGCCAGCAGCCCAAAGGGAGGGGTGCATTCACCCCTCCACTTT. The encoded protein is CASSPKGGVHSPLHF.

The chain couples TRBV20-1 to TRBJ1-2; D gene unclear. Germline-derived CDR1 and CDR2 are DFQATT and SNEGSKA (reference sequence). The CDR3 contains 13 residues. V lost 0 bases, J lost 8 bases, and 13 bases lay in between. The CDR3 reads CSARDSGLKGYTF. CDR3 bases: TGCAGTGCTAGAGATTCGGGTTTAAAGGGCTACACCTTC.

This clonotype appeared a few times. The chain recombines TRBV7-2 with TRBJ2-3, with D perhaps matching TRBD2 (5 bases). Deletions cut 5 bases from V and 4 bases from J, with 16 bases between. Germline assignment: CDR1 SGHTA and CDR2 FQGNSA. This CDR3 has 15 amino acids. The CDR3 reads CASSQRTLPPDTQYF. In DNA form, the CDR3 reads TGTGCCAGCAGCCAAAGGACTCTACCCCCAGATACGCAGTATTTT.

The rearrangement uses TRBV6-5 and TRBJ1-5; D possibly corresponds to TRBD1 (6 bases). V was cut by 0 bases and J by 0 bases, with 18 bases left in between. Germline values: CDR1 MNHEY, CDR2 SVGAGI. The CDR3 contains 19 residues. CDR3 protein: CASSYSMARGATSNQPQHF. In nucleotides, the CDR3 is TGTGCCAGCAGTTACTCGATGGCTCGGGGGGCTACTAGCAATCAGCCCCAGCATTTT.

CDR3 sequence reads: CASSIWTGRGQETQYF. The CDR3 DNA follows: TGTGCCAGCAGCATATGGACAGGAAGGGGGCAAGAGACCCAGTACTTC. The chain joins TRBV7-8 to TRBJ2-5, with TRBD1 identical over 7 bases. This CDR3 has 16 residues. The trim removed 5 bases at V and 2 bases at J, leaving 11 bases unmatched. CDR1 SGHVS and CDR2 FQNEAQ come from the germline V gene.

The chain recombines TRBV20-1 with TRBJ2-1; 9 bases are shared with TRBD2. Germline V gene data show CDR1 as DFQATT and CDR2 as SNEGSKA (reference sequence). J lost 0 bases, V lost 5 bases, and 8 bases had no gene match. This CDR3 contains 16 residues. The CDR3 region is CSAGETSGSSYNEQFF. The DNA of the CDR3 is TGCAGTGCTGGCGAGACTAGCGGAAGCTCCTACAATGAGCAGTTCTTC.